This passage covers 7 T cell receptor beta chains from one sample sequenced in a study of blood T cell repertoires in COVID-19. TCRdb's copy holds only in-frame clones and misses some; the assay was immunoSEQ multiplex PCR. The data show hundreds of thousands of clones, 84% seen once. The sequenced material came from peripheral blood. The receptors shown here come from a woman older than 75 with active or convalescent COVID-19.

The chain is built from TRBV2 and TRBJ1-1; D not resolved. CDR1 and CDR2 (germline): SNHLY, FYNNEI. The V gene lost 6 bases and the J gene lost 1 base, with 9 bases spanning the gap. There are 13 residues in the CDR3. CDR3 protein: CASSVDKNTEAFF. The CDR3 bases are TGTGCCAGCAGCGTCGACAAGAACACTGAAGCTTTCTTT.

The chain couples TRBV18 to TRBJ2-2, with D unclear. Germline CDR1 KGHSH, CDR2 LQKENI. With 3 bases removed from V and 5 bases from J, the gap between germline ends came to 13 bases. CDR3 size: 15 residues. The CDR3 is CASSPPSQFTGELFF. The CDR3 bases are TGTGCCAGCTCACCCCCATCCCAGTTTACCGGGGAGCTGTTTTTT.

The chain joins TRBV6-5 to TRBJ2-1; perhaps TRBD1 as D (6 bases). The V end was cut by 6 bases, the J end by 0 bases, with 12 bases between. The length of the CDR3 is 15 residues. Germline CDR1 and CDR2: MNHEY and SVGAGI. The CDR3, as DNA: TGTGCCAGCAGACTTGGACAGAGCTCCTACAATGAGCAGTTCTTC. It encodes CASRLGQSSYNEQFF.

The CDR3 bases are TGTGCCAGCAGTTACCGAAGGACTAGCGGGGCACAAGAGACCCAGTACTTC. It codes for CASSYRRTSGAQETQYF. The chain recombines TRBV6-2 or TRBV6-3 with TRBJ2-5, with 12 nucleotides matching TRBD2. The CDR3 has 17 residues. Germline loops: CDR1 MNHEY, CDR2 SVGEGT. With 2 bases clipped from V and 2 bases from J, the junction kept 6 bases outside the gene matches.

The rearrangement uses TRBV5-1 and TRBJ2-3; 7 positions match TRBD2. The ends lost 4 bases at V and 6 bases at J; junction bases unmatched: 11. Looked up from germline, CDR1 is SGHRS and CDR2 is YFSETQ. This CDR3 has 15 residues. CDR3 sequence (DNA): TGCGCCAGCAGCGCGGGGACTAATCGAGGTGATACGCAGTATTTT. Residues: CASSAGTNRGDTQYF.

This rearrangement joins TRBV7-6 to TRBJ2-7, with TRBD1 matching 12 bases. With V trimmed by 2 bases and J by 0 bases, 8 bases remained unmatched. The germline V gene has CDR1 SGHVS and CDR2 FNYEAQ. The CDR3 contains 18 residues. The CDR3 sequence is CASSLSPGQGAFSYEQYF. The CDR3 nucleotides are TGTGCCAGCAGCTTATCACCGGGACAGGGGGCCTTCTCCTACGAGCAGTACTTC.

The rearrangement uses TRBV30 and TRBJ1-2, with TRBD1 matching over 9 bases. The CDR3 has 15 residues. V dropped 3 bases and J dropped 2; count of bases not matched to a gene: 7. CDR1 is GTSNPN and CDR2 is SVGIG in the germline V gene (reference sequence). The DNA of the CDR3 is TGTGCCTGGAGAAGGAGGGACAGGGTCAACTATGGCTACACCTTC. It encodes CAWRRRDRVNYGYTF.